In its sample, the clone carrying this T cell receptor beta chain was seen many times. Deletions cut 1 base from V and 3 bases from J, with 11 bases between. Looked up from germline, CDR1 is SGHKS and CDR2 is YYEKEE (reference sequence). The CDR3 is 15 residues long. TCRdb redid the calling of the RT-PCR reads with MiXCR, one entry per CDR3 protein. The data contain fewer than 800,000 distinct CDR3 sequences, 14% of them seen just once; the ten biggest clones take up 3% to 4.5%. The sequencing sample was made of memory CD4+ T cells from blood. This clonotype originated in a female donor in good health, serving as a healthy control. The chain is built from TRBV5-5 and TRBJ1-5; D unclear. CDR3 coding DNA: TGTGCCAGCAGCTTGCAATTACGGAACAATCAGCCCCAGCATTTT. This codes for CASSLQLRNNQPQHF.